This T cell receptor beta chain was documented in a study of human T cells and chemical hapten exposure. Study-wide background: Per-sample TCR yield variation was attributed mainly to small pooled library volume differences.

Extraction of total RNA was performed on unfractionated whole blood. The CDR3 sequence is 13 residues long. The germline V gene has CDR1 LGHNA and CDR2 YSLEER. V gave up 0 bases and J gave up 3 bases, with 6 bases separating them. This clonotype was counted a few times. Its specificity is unknown. Individual cDNA molecules had unique molecular identifiers attached to them by the library. Original handling: Counts of TCRs in each sample centred on a median of roughly 89,000 and extended from around 25,000 to 690,000. TCRdb analysed the reads with MiXCR anew, one entry per CDR3 protein. These V and J calls derive from TCRdb rather than the authors' analysis. The data hold 95,000 to 150,000 distinct CDR3 sequences, with about 8.9% observed a single time. General study results and limits: DPC sensitization produced no change in TCRs with frequency above 1 in 1000.

The sample consisted of whole blood. The receptor comes from a human donor in good health. Some clones in this sample may be carry-over from other donors' samples. The chain is built from TRBV4-3 and TRBJ2-7, with no clear D. CDR3 loop: CASSQDVDYEQYF. Written as DNA, the CDR3 is TGCGCCAGCAGCCAAGATGTGGACTACGAGCAGTACTTC.